Listed here is a single T cell receptor beta chain. This record belongs to a study of T cells expressing NK-cell markers. As for the study in general: It was sorted CD3+CD56-NKG2C+, CD3+CD56+NKG2C- and CD3+CD56+NKG2C+ T cells that provided the TCR beta repertoires.

TCRdb reworked the 5' RACE reads into one entry per CDR3 protein, no DNA. This table lists over 350,000 distinct CDR3 sequences. This CDR3 is 13 amino acids long. The germline CDR1 and CDR2 sequences are ENHRY and SYGVKD. The TCR sequence derives from a woman between 50 and 59 years old in good health. The sequencing input was blood T cells: a sorted CD56 or NKG2C T cell subset, CD4+ or CD8+ T cells, or bulk PBMC T cells (not recorded which). This rearrangement joins TRBV10-3 to TRBJ1-2; TCRdb designates TRBD1, a call that cannot be tested without DNA. CDR3 sequence reads: CAISAGGPYGYTF.